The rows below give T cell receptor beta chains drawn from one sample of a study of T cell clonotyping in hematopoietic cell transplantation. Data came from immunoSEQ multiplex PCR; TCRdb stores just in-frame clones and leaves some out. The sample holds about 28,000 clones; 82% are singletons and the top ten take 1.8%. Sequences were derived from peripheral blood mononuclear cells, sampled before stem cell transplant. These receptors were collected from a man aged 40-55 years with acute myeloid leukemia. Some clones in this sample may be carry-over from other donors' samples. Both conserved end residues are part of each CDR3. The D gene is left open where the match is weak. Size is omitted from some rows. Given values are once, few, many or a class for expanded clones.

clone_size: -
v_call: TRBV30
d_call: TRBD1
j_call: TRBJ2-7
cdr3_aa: CAWRKRGQKGYEQYF
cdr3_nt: TGTGCCTGGAGAAAAAGGGGACAGAAAGGCTACGAGCAGTACTTC

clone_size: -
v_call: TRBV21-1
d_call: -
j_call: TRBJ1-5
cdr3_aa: CASSKKRRMNQPQHF
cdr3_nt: TGTGCCAGCAGCAAAAAGAGAAGAATGAATCAGCCCCAGCATTTT

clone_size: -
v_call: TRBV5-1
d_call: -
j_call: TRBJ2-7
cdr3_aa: CASNSFDEQYF
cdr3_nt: TGCGCCAGCAACAGCTTTGACGAGCAGTACTTC

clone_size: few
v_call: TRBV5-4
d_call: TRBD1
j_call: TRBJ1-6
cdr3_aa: CASSHDRGNSPLHF
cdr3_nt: TGTGCCAGCAGCCACGACAGGGGAAATTCACCCCTCCACTTT

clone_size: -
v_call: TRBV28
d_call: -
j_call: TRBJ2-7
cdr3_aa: CASRAGTPTYEQYF
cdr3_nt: TGTGCCAGCAGAGCCGGGACCCCCACCTACGAGCAGTACTTC

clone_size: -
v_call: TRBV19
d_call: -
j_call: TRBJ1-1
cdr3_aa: CASSMAWAGTEAFF
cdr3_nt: TGTGCCAGTAGTATGGCCTGGGCCGGGACTGAAGCTTTCTTT

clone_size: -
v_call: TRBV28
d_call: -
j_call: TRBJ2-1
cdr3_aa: CASSRDGFSYNEQFF
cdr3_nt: TGTGCCAGCAGTCGAGACGGGTTCTCCTACAATGAGCAGTTCTTC

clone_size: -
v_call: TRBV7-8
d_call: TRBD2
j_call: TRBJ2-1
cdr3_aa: CASSLSLAGFGSYNEQFF
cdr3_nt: TGTGCCAGCAGCTTAAGTCTAGCGGGGTTTGGTTCCTACAATGAGCAGTTCTTC

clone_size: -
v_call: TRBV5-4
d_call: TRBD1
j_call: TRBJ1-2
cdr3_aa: CASSLGQGGYTF
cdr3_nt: TGTGCCAGCAGCTTGGGACAGGGGGGCTACACCTTC

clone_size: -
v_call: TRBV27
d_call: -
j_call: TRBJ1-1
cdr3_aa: CASSSIRTRGGAFF
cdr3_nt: TGTGCCAGCAGTTCAATTAGGACACGGGGTGGAGCTTTCTTT

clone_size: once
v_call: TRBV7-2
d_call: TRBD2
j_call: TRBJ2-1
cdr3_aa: CASSGLAGFNEQFF
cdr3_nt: TGTGCCAGCAGCGGGCTAGCGGGATTCAATGAGCAGTTCTTC

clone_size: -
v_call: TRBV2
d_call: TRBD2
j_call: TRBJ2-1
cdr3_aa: CASSGILAGGEQFF
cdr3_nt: TGTGCCAGCAGTGGCATACTAGCGGGAGGAGAGCAGTTCTTC

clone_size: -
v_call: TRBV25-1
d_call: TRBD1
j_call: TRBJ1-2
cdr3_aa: CASRTGADYGYTF
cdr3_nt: TGTGCCAGCAGGACAGGGGCGGACTATGGCTACACCTTC

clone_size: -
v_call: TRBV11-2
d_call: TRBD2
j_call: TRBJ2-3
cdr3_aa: CASSPRPSGSADTQYF
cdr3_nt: TGTGCCAGCAGCCCCCGCCCCAGCGGGAGTGCAGATACGCAGTATTTT

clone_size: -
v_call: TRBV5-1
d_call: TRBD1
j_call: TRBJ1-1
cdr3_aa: CASSDQIGTGKKMNTEAFF
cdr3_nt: TGCGCCAGCAGCGACCAAATCGGGACAGGGAAGAAGATGAACACTGAAGCTTTCTTT

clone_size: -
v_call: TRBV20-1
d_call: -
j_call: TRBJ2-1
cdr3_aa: CSAGSYNEQFF
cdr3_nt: TGCAGTGCTGGTAGTTACAATGAGCAGTTCTTC

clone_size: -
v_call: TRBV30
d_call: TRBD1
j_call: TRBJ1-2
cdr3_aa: CAWSVAGGNYGYTF
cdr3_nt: TGTGCCTGGAGTGTGGCAGGGGGTAACTATGGCTACACCTTC

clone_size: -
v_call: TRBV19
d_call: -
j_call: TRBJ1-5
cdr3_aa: CASRSTGTSNQPQHF
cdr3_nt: TGTGCCAGTAGGAGTACAGGGACTAGCAATCAGCCCCAGCATTTT

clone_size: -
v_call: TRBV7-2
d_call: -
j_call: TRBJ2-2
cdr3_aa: CASSLGLLGELFF
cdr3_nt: TGTGCCAGCAGCTTGGGGTTACTCGGGGAGCTGTTTTTT

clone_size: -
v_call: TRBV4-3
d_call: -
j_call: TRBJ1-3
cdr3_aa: CASSQDYTSSSGNTIYF
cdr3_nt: TGCGCCAGCAGCCAAGATTATACATCGAGCTCTGGAAACACCATATATTTT

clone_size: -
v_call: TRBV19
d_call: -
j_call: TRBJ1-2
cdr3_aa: CASSSSGSGYTF
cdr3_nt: TGTGCCAGTAGTTCCTCAGGGTCGGGCTACACCTTC

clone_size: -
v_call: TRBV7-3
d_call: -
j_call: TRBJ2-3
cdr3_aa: CASSQGWGATDTQYF
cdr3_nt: TGTGCCAGCAGCCAAGGATGGGGGGCGACAGATACGCAGTATTTT

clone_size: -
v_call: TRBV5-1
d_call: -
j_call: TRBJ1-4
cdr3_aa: CASSVGPSSFATNEKLFF
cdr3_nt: TGCGCCAGCAGCGTAGGTCCATCATCCTTTGCAACTAATGAAAAACTGTTTTTT

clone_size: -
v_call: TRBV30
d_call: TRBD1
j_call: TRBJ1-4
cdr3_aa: CAWSPRTGANEKLFF
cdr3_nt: TGTGCCTGGAGTCCTCGGACAGGGGCTAATGAAAAACTGTTTTTT

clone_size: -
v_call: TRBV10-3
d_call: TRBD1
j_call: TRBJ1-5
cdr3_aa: CAIGGRGQGDQPQHF
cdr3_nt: TGTGCCATCGGGGGTAGGGGACAGGGCGATCAGCCCCAGCATTTT

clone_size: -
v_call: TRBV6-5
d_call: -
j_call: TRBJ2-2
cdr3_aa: CASRLLGGGELFF
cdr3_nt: TGTGCCAGCAGACTCCTCGGGGGCGGGGAGCTGTTTTTT